One sample yielded the 21 T cell receptor beta chains listed below, sequenced in a study of T cells after yellow fever vaccination. TCRdb re-analysed the 5' RACE reads in MiXCR, keeping a single row per CDR3 protein. Among over 250,000 distinct CDR3 sequences listed, roughly 3.9% were seen once. The sample consisted of PBMCs, taken 5 days after the yellow fever booster vaccination. The receptors shown here come from a man younger than 30 who received the YFV17D yellow fever vaccine.

The rearrangement links TRBV24-1 to TRBJ2-5; perhaps TRBD1 as D (5 bases). The CDR3 is 12 residues long. V lost 12 bases to trimming and J lost 1 base, with 11 bases between them. Germline CDR1 is KGHDR and CDR2 is SFDVKD. The CDR3 reads CAAGISQETQYF. Here the CDR3 DNA reads TGTGCCGCAGGGATCAGCCAAGAGACCCAGTACTTC.

This clonotype was found a few times. The rearrangement joins TRBV20-1 to TRBJ2-5; D is possibly TRBD2 (5 bases). CDR1 and CDR2 (germline): DFQATT, SNEGSKA (reference sequence). The V gene lost 0 bases and the J gene lost 7 bases, with 21 bases spanning the gap. The CDR3 has 16 amino acids. CDR3 in DNA: TGCAGTGCTAGAGATCGTGAGGGAGAAGCGTCTCGGACCCAGTACTTC. This translates into CSARDREGEASRTQYF.

This clonotype turned up a few times. V is TRBV7-3 and J is TRBJ2-2; maybe TRBD2 (6 bases). Trimming stripped 1 base from V and 6 bases from J, with 12 bases between. There are 15 residues in the CDR3. CDR1 and CDR2 (germline): SGHTA, FQGTGA. The CDR3 bases are TGTGCCAGCAGCTTAAATAGCGGCCAAGCCGGGGAGCTGTTTTTT. As protein: CASSLNSGQAGELFF.

The genes are TRBV5-1 and TRBJ2-5; D is unresolved. Trimming shortened V by 4 bases and J by 3 bases, and 10 bases separated the two germline ends. The CDR3 loop spans 13 amino acids. Germline CDR1 SGHRS, CDR2 YFSETQ. CDR3 in DNA: TGCGCCAGCAGCGATGTGGACGAAGAGACCCAGTACTTC. Its translation is CASSDVDEETQYF.

This clonotype was seen only a few times. The V call is TRBV5-4, the J call TRBJ1-3; 9 positions agree with TRBD1. The germline V gene encodes CDR1 SGHNT and CDR2 YYREEE (reference sequence). The CDR3 totals 18 residues. The V segment lost 4 bases and the J segment 1 base; nucleotides outside the gene matches: 12. CDR3 DNA: TGTGCCAGCAGCCGTCGTCGGACAGGGGATGGTTCTGGAAACACCATATATTTT. Protein sequence: CASSRRRTGDGSGNTIYF.

CDR3 coding DNA: TGCGCCAGCAGCTGGGGTTACAGGGTAGCCAAAAACATTCAGTACTTC. This translates into CASSWGYRVAKNIQYF. The chain carries TRBV5-1 and TRBJ2-4; D is perhaps TRBD1 (6 bases). The V end was cut by 3 bases, the J end by 0 bases, with 13 bases between. The CDR3 contains 16 residues. CDR1 and CDR2 from the germline V gene are SGHRS and YFSETQ.

This clonotype was detected many times. The chain uses TRBV7-8 and TRBJ2-7; a possible D gene is TRBD1 (5 bases). Looked up from germline, CDR1 is SGHVS and CDR2 is FQNEAQ. The CDR3 contains 13 residues. With 0 bases removed from V and 6 bases from J, the gap between germline ends came to 9 bases. CDR3 in amino acids: CASSLARAGEQYV. The DNA for the CDR3 is TGTGCCAGCAGCTTAGCCAGGGCTGGCGAGCAGTACGTC.

The V call is TRBV18, the J call TRBJ2-3; D is uncertain. Looked up from germline, CDR1 is KGHSH and CDR2 is LQKENI. The CDR3 loop spans 14 amino acids. Trimming stripped 3 bases from V and 4 bases from J, with 11 bases between. CDR3 sequence (DNA): TGTGCCAGCTCACCCCGGGTCGGCGCAGATACGCAGTATTTT. It yields the protein CASSPRVGADTQYF. Full variable domain (missing parts from reference TRBV18 and TRBJ2-3): NAGVMQNPRHLVRRRGQEARLRCSPMKGHSHVYWYRQLPEEGLKFMVYLQKENIIDESGMPKERFSAEFPKEGPSILRIQQVVRGDSAAYFCASSPRVGADTQYFGPGTRLTVL.

At least ten counts were recorded for this clonotype. The CDR3 reads CASSPWGRGYSNQPQHF. As DNA, the CDR3 is TGTGCCAGCAGCCCCTGGGGGAGGGGGTATAGCAATCAGCCCCAGCATTTT. This chain links TRBV7-2 with TRBJ1-5; TRBD1 is a possible D gene (6 bases). The CDR3 spans 17 residues. Germline CDR1 SGHTA, CDR2 FQGNSA. V lost 5 bases and J 0 bases, leaving 17 bases between the germline ends.

This clonotype was detected only a few times. This chain links TRBV5-5 with TRBJ2-3, with TRBD1 as a possible D gene (8 bases). Between the trimmed V and J ends, which lost 0 bases and 2 bases, there was a span of 16 bases. The CDR3 has 17 amino acids. Looked up from germline, CDR1 is SGHKS and CDR2 is YYEKEE (reference sequence). The CDR3 sequence: CASSLGAGDRYTDTQYF. CDR3 DNA sequence: TGTGCCAGCAGCTTGGGTGCGGGGGACAGGTACACAGATACGCAGTATTTT.

This clonotype has a handful of counts. The rearrangement uses TRBV11-3 and TRBJ2-1, with D perhaps TRBD1 or TRBD2 (6 bases each). With 1 base removed from V and 10 bases from J, the gap between germline ends came to 20 bases. The CDR3 contains 16 residues. The germline gives CDR1 SGHNT, CDR2 YENEEA. CDR3: CASSLGEGGTGNEQFF. The CDR3 nucleotides are TGTGCCAGCAGCTTAGGCGAGGGGGGTACGGGGAACGAGCAGTTCTTC.

This clonotype occurred a few times. The rearrangement joins TRBV6-5 to TRBJ2-7, with TRBD2 identical over 12 bases. The CDR3 is made up of 16 amino acids. The germline V gene encodes CDR1 MNHEY and CDR2 SVGAGI. Losses at the gene ends were 2 bases for V and 3 bases for J; bases not matched to a gene: 5. CDR3 in DNA: TGTGCCAGCAGTTACCGGAAGACTAGCGGGGGCTACGAGCAGTACTTC. Its translation: CASSYRKTSGGYEQYF.

This clonotype was counted at least ten times. J is TRBJ1-1 and V is TRBV7-2; D is possibly TRBD1 (6 bases). The V end lost 5 bases, the J end lost 1 base, and 8 bases lay between the germline ends. CDR3 size: 13 residues. CDR1 is SGHTA, CDR2 FQGNSA, per germline. CDR3 coding DNA: TGTGCCAGCAGCACACAGGGGAACACTGAAGCTTTCTTT. Its translation: CASSTQGNTEAFF.

Many counts were recorded for this clonotype. The chain links TRBV6-5 to TRBJ2-2; D may be TRBD1 or TRBD2 (5 bases each). The CDR3 loop spans 17 amino acids. V dropped 8 bases and J dropped 3 bases, with 22 bases sitting between them. Germline CDR1 is MNHEY and CDR2 is SVGAGI. CDR3 sequence (DNA): TGTGCCAGCTTTGCACTTACCGGGACCTCGTACACCGGGGAGCTGTTTTTT. Translated, it gives CASFALTGTSYTGELFF.

The rearrangement links TRBV30 to TRBJ2-6; no firm D call. The germline V gene has CDR1 GTSNPN and CDR2 SVGIG (reference sequence). This CDR3 has 15 amino acids. Trimming removed 2 bases at V and 0 bases at J, with 8 bases between. The DNA for the CDR3 is TGTGCCTGGAGTTTCAGGAGCTCTGGGGCCAACGTCCTGACTTTC. Protein: CAWSFRSSGANVLTF.

The rearrangement uses TRBV6-6 and TRBJ1-6; D is undetermined. Trimming took 5 bases from V and 9 from J, leaving 11 bases between them. Looked up from germline, CDR1 is MNHNY and CDR2 is SVGAGI (reference sequence). The CDR3 runs to 13 residues. The CDR3 is CASSPIVGSPLHF. CDR3 sequence (DNA): TGTGCCAGCAGTCCTATAGTGGGTTCACCCCTCCACTTT.

This clonotype showed up many times. This rearrangement joins TRBV4-1 to TRBJ2-6, with D unclear. This CDR3 is built from 17 residues. Germline V gives CDR1 MGHRA, CDR2 YSYEKL. Trimming took off 4 bases at V and 4 bases at J, with 17 bases between the two ends. The CDR3 is CASSPPRFDGGANVLTF. Here the CDR3 DNA reads TGCGCCAGCAGCCCGCCCCGTTTTGACGGGGGGGCCAACGTCCTGACTTTC.

This clonotype was picked up a small number of times. The V call is TRBV11-2, the J call TRBJ2-1; D gene uncertain. The CDR3 loop spans 15 amino acids. The V end lost 0 bases, the J end lost 0 bases, and 6 bases lay between the germline ends. Germline CDR1 is SGHAT and CDR2 is FQNNGV. Written as DNA, the CDR3 is TGTGCCAGCAGCTTAGAGGCAACCTCCTACAATGAGCAGTTCTTC. It codes for CASSLEATSYNEQFF.

V is TRBV3-1 and J is TRBJ2-7; tentative D call: TRBD2 (5 bases). V was pared by 1 base and J by 3 bases, with 13 bases between. Per the germline V gene, CDR1 is LGHDT and CDR2 is YNNKEL (reference sequence). This CDR3 spans 15 amino acids. The CDR3 spells CASSQAGGPLYEQYF. The CDR3 bases are TGTGCCAGCAGCCAAGCAGGCGGGCCCCTCTACGAGCAGTACTTC.

This clonotype was detected only a few times. This sequence joins TRBV28 and TRBJ2-5, with D maybe TRBD2 (6 bases). The CDR3 spans 15 residues. Per the germline V gene, CDR1 is MDHEN and CDR2 is SYDVKM. The ends were cut back, 6 bases at V and 4 bases at J, with 18 bases in the middle. The chain's CDR3 is CASSLGGSGRETQYF. CDR3 sequence (DNA): TGTGCCAGCAGCCTGGGGGGTAGCGGACGAGAGACCCAGTACTTC.

This clonotype has only a few counts. This sequence joins TRBV5-1 and TRBJ2-2, with TRBD2 identical over 7 bases. The germline V gene has CDR1 SGHRS and CDR2 YFSETQ. This CDR3 has 17 residues. V gave up 1 base and J gave up 8 bases; unmatched junction bases: 14. In DNA form, the CDR3 reads TGCGCCAGCAGCTTGACCGGGACTATTCGACTGTGGGGGGAGCTGTTTTTT. This encodes CASSLTGTIRLWGELFF.